The rows below give T cell receptor beta chains drawn from one sample of a study of shared clonotypes between healthy human individuals. The table came from immunoSEQ multiplex PCR; TCRdb's copy has only in-frame clones and leaves some out. The profile shows some 2,100,000 clones, 90% to 96% of them singletons. The sample was naive CD4+ T cells sorted from blood. All receptors derive from a man aged 18 to 30 in good health. Both conserved end residues are part of each CDR3. A D gene is named only where the DNA matches it firmly. A clone size is listed for some rows: how often the clone was seen (once, few, many), or a class if it is expanded.

CASSLGSYEQYF	TGTGCCAGCAGCTTAGGAAGCTACGAGCAGTACTTC	-	-	TRBV11-1	TRBJ2-7
CASRLPTGSSYNSPLHF	TGTGCCAGCAGGTTGCCTACAGGGAGCTCCTATAATTCACCCCTCCACTTT	-	-	TRBV28	TRBJ1-6
CASSLAPPAGGSYEQYF	TGTGCCAGCAGCTTAGCCCCTCCCGCGGGAGGATCCTACGAGCAGTACTTC	TRBD2	-	TRBV7-2	TRBJ2-7
CATNNDRNYGYTF	TGTGCCACTAATAACGACAGGAACTATGGCTACACCTTC	-	-	TRBV10-3	TRBJ1-2
CASSPEQGSLGNTQYF	TGTGCCAGCTCACCCGAACAGGGTTCCCTTGGGAATACGCAGTATTTT	-	-	TRBV18	TRBJ2-3
CASSVWDRGADTQYF	TGTGCCAGCAGTGTTTGGGACAGGGGAGCAGATACGCAGTATTTT	TRBD1	-	TRBV6-4	TRBJ2-3
CASSPRASTFYEQYF	TGTGCCAGCTCACCACGGGCGTCTACCTTCTACGAGCAGTACTTC	-	-	TRBV18	TRBJ2-7
CASSLEGNMNTEAFF	TGTGCCAGCAGCTTGGAGGGAAACATGAACACTGAAGCTTTCTTT	-	-	TRBV5-4	TRBJ1-1
CASNTGGNQPQHF	TGTGCCAGCAACACAGGGGGCAATCAGCCCCAGCATTTT	TRBD1	-	TRBV6-1	TRBJ1-5
CASSRVSSGGLPNEQYF	TGCGCCAGCAGTAGGGTATCTAGCGGGGGTCTTCCCAACGAGCAGTACTTC	TRBD2	-	TRBV10-2	TRBJ2-7
CASTIGRGPGETQYF	TGTGCCAGCACCATAGGCAGGGGGCCTGGGGAGACCCAGTACTTC	TRBD1	once	TRBV7-9	TRBJ2-5
CASSARVSTEAFF	TGTGCCAGCAGCGCTAGAGTATCCACTGAAGCTTTCTTT	-	-	TRBV9	TRBJ1-1
CASSRRQGESTEAFF	TGTGCCAGCAGCCGAAGACAGGGGGAGAGCACTGAAGCTTTCTTT	TRBD1	-	TRBV5-4	TRBJ1-1
CASSLAHRGETQYF	TGTGCCAGCAGCTTGGCACATAGGGGCGAGACCCAGTACTTC	-	-	TRBV5-6	TRBJ2-5
CASSLDGTGYGYTF	TGCGCCAGCAGCTTGGACGGGACAGGCTATGGCTACACCTTC	TRBD1	-	TRBV5-1	TRBJ1-2
CASSVGSGRVGSYNEQFF	TGTGCCAGCAGCGTAGGTAGCGGGAGGGTTGGCTCCTACAATGAGCAGTTCTTC	TRBD2	once	TRBV9	TRBJ2-1
CAISELSQPQHF	TGTGCCATCAGTGAGCTCAGCCAGCCCCAGCATTTT	-	once	TRBV10-3	TRBJ1-5
CASSLSDRGPYEQYF	TGCGCCAGCAGCTTGTCGGACAGGGGGCCCTACGAGCAGTACTTC	TRBD1	-	TRBV5-1	TRBJ2-7
CASKTGSSGNTIYF	TGTGCCAGCAAAACAGGATCCTCTGGAAACACCATATATTTT	-	-	TRBV6-6	TRBJ1-3
CASSLGGSSSYNEQFF	TGTGCCAGCAGCTTAGGGGGTTCGAGCTCCTACAATGAGCAGTTCTTC	-	-	TRBV7-2	TRBJ2-1
CASRTGADYGYTF	TGTGCCAGCAGGACAGGGGCGGACTATGGCTACACCTTC	TRBD1	once	TRBV6-6	TRBJ1-2
CASSYRQGPYEQYF	TGTGCCAGCAGCTATCGACAGGGTCCCTACGAGCAGTACTTC	TRBD1	-	TRBV7-9	TRBJ2-7
CASSIGQVNTEAFF	TGTGCCAGTAGTATTGGACAGGTGAACACTGAAGCTTTCTTT	TRBD1	-	TRBV19	TRBJ1-1
CASSQGASFEQFF	TGCGCCAGCAGCCAAGGGGCGTCTTTTGAGCAGTTCTTC	-	-	TRBV4-3	TRBJ2-1
CASRLKRGQGRDQPQHF	TGTGCCAGCAGACTTAAGAGGGGACAGGGGAGGGATCAGCCCCAGCATTTT	TRBD1	-	TRBV2	TRBJ1-5
CASSPQGRNTEAFF	TGTGCCAGCAGTCCACAGGGCAGGAACACTGAAGCTTTCTTT	-	-	TRBV28	TRBJ1-1
CASRPGVGNTIYF	TGTGCCAGCAGACCAGGGGTAGGAAACACCATATATTTT	-	-	TRBV7-2	TRBJ1-3
CASRFQGGETEAFF	TGTGCCAGCAGATTCCAGGGGGGAGAGACTGAAGCTTTCTTT	TRBD1	-	TRBV14	TRBJ1-1
CASSLGDRRYEQYF	TGTGCCAGTAGTCTGGGGGACAGAAGATACGAGCAGTACTTC	TRBD1	-	TRBV19	TRBJ2-7
CASSVWDEQFF	TGTGCCAGCAGTGTTTGGGATGAGCAGTTCTTC	-	once	TRBV28	TRBJ2-1
CASSAGTSGSTGELFF	TGTGCCAGCAGCGCGGGGACTAGCGGGAGTACCGGGGAGCTGTTTTTT	TRBD2	-	TRBV7-6	TRBJ2-2
CASSLGDSKNTGELFF	TGCGCCAGCAGCTTGGGGGACAGCAAGAACACCGGGGAGCTGTTTTTT	TRBD1	once	TRBV5-1	TRBJ2-2
CASRPLAGGAYNEQFF	TGTGCCAGCAGACCTCTAGCGGGAGGAGCCTACAATGAGCAGTTCTTC	TRBD2	-	TRBV13	TRBJ2-1
CASTSDRASYNEQFF	TGTGCCAGCACTAGCGACCGGGCCTCCTACAATGAGCAGTTCTTC	-	once	TRBV7-6	TRBJ2-1
CASSFRGRGLTLTEAFF	TGTGCCAGCAGCTTCCGGGGCAGGGGTCTTACTCTCACTGAAGCTTTCTTT	-	-	TRBV5-5	TRBJ1-1
CASSLAGAETQYF	TGTGCCAGCAGCTTGGCAGGGGCCGAGACCCAGTACTTC	-	-	TRBV5-6	TRBJ2-5
CASSTDFNYGYTF	TGCGCCAGCAGCACAGACTTTAACTATGGCTACACCTTC	-	-	TRBV5-1	TRBJ1-2
CSVEDRRGQFF	TGCAGCGTTGAAGACCGGAGGGGGCAGTTCTTC	-	-	TRBV29-1	TRBJ2-1
CASSLWGLSQPQHF	TGTGCCAGCAGCTTATGGGGGTTATCTCAGCCCCAGCATTTT	-	-	TRBV7-2	TRBJ1-5
CASSLELAGEQYF	TGTGCCAGCAGCTTGGAACTAGCGGGCGAGCAGTACTTC	TRBD2	-	TRBV5-6	TRBJ2-7
CASSQVTRNNSPLHF	TGCGCCAGCAGCCAAGTTACCCGGAATAATTCACCCCTCCACTTT	-	-	TRBV4-1	TRBJ1-6